These 17 T cell receptor beta chains share one sample of origin, sequenced in a study of human T cells and chemical hapten exposure. The sample's time point: healthy volunteer bleed at 6 weeks. Whole blood that had not been fractionated was the source of extracted total RNA. TCRdb called the RACE reads again in MiXCR, with one record for every CDR3 protein. The sample contains fewer than 100,000 distinct CDR3 sequences, around 9.3% of which appear only once. Sequencing input: whole blood. The origin of the receptors is a female donor in good health. Some clones in this sample may be carry-over from other donors' samples.

This clonotype was seen at least ten times. The rearrangement uses TRBV7-9 and TRBJ2-7, with D tentatively TRBD2 (5 bases). Germline CDR1 reads SEHNR; CDR2 reads FQNEAQ (reference sequence). The ends were cut back, 1 base at V and 7 bases at J, with 17 bases in the middle. CDR3 size: 15 residues. CDR3 sequence reads: CASSLGGLGEPEQYF. In DNA, the CDR3 is TGTGCCAGCAGCTTAGGCGGGCTCGGTGAACCTGAGCAGTACTTC.

This sequence joins TRBV28 and TRBJ1-1, with D perhaps matching TRBD1 (6 bases). Germline assignment: CDR1 MDHEN and CDR2 SYDVKM. The CDR3 covers 19 residues. The V end was cut by 1 base, the J end by 1 base, with 22 bases between. In nucleotides, the CDR3 is TGTGCCAGCAGTTTATTAAGGGGCTCCGGGGGCGCGGGGAACACTGAAGCTTTCTTT. Its translation is CASSLLRGSGGAGNTEAFF.

This clonotype was seen at least ten times. The chain uses TRBV7-9 and TRBJ2-7; no firm D call. Germline V gene lookup returns CDR1 SEHNR and CDR2 FQNEAQ (reference sequence). Trimming removed 1 base at V and 6 bases at J, with 10 bases between. The CDR3 runs to 13 residues. CDR3 protein: CASSLDPDPEQYF. For the CDR3, the DNA is TGTGCCAGCAGCTTAGATCCGGACCCCGAGCAGTACTTC.

The rearrangement links TRBV12-3 or TRBV12-4 to TRBJ2-7, with D tentatively TRBD1 or TRBD2 (5 bases each). Trimming pared 3 bases from V and 5 bases from J, leaving 8 bases between. CDR3 length equals 12 residues. The DNA of the CDR3 is TGTGCCAGCAGTTTCGGGGCCAACGAGCAGTACTTC. Its translation is CASSFGANEQYF.

This clonotype was seen at least ten times. The CDR3 DNA follows: TGTGCCAGCAGCCAAGTCTGGCGGGGGACCACAGATACGCAGTATTTT. Its protein is CASSQVWRGTTDTQYF. The chain combines TRBV3-2 with TRBJ2-3; TRBD1, the D gene given by the table, was not confirmed from the DNA. TRBV3-2 is tagged as a pseudogene. CDR3 length equals 16 residues.

The sample holds many counts of this clonotype. V and J are TRBV5-4 and TRBJ1-6; D call uncertain. The CDR3 runs 13 residues. The germline V gene encodes CDR1 SGHNT and CDR2 YYREEE (reference sequence). V lost 2 bases to trimming and J lost 6 bases, with 6 bases between them. Here the CDR3 DNA reads TGTGCCAGCAGCTTTGGACCTAATTCACCCCTCCACTTT. This encodes CASSFGPNSPLHF. The full variable domain, with the rest looked up from reference TRBV5-4 and TRBJ1-6, is ETGVTQSPTHLIKTRGQQVTLRCSSQSGHNTVSWYQQALGQGPQFIFQYYREEENGRGNFPPRFSGLQFPNYSSELNVNALELDDSALYLCASSFGPNSPLHFGNGTRLTVT.

This clonotype was counted many times. The chain is built from TRBV20-1 and TRBJ1-4; 9 nucleotides align to TRBD1. The CDR3 extends over 16 amino acids. V lost 3 bases, J lost 3 bases, and 8 bases stayed unmatched. Germline loops: CDR1 DFQATT, CDR2 SNEGSKA (reference sequence). CDR3 sequence: CSARSLRDRANEKLFF. Here the CDR3 DNA reads TGCAGTGCTAGGAGCCTCCGGGACAGGGCTAATGAAAAACTGTTTTTT.

Ten or more counts support this clonotype. This chain links TRBV5-8 with TRBJ1-1; 8 nucleotides agree with TRBD1. This CDR3 spans 13 amino acids. Per germline, CDR1 SGHTS and CDR2 YDEGEE. With 2 bases clipped from V and 4 bases from J, the junction kept 1 base outside the gene matches. The DNA of the CDR3 is TGTGCCAGCAGCTTCAGGGGGCCCACTGAAGCTTTCTTT. Its protein is CASSFRGPTEAFF.

This clonotype was seen at least ten times. This chain uses TRBV5-1 with TRBJ2-7; TRBD1 is a possible D gene (6 bases). The V gene's germline CDR1 is SGHRS and CDR2 YFSETQ. Deletions cut 4 bases from V and 2 bases from J, with 13 bases between. CDR3 size: 14 residues. The CDR3 region is CASSGGRTTYEQYF. The CDR3 nucleotides are TGCGCCAGCAGCGGGGGCAGGACAACCTACGAGCAGTACTTC. Full variable domain (rest looked up from reference TRBV5-1 and TRBJ2-7): KAGVTQTPRYLIKTRGQQVTLSCSPISGHRSVSWYQQTPGQGLQFLFEYFSETQRNKGNFPGRFSGRQFSNSRSEMNVSTLELGDSALYLCASSGGRTTYEQYFGPGTRLTVT.

The V and J genes are TRBV20-1 and TRBJ2-5, with TRBD2 identical over 10 bases. CDR1 and CDR2 (germline): DFQATT, SNEGSKA (reference sequence). With V trimmed by 3 bases and J by 9 bases, 10 bases remained unmatched. The CDR3 covers 14 residues. The chain's CDR3 is CSASPAGGPVAQYF. The CDR3 nucleotides are TGCAGTGCTAGCCCAGCGGGGGGGCCGGTGGCCCAGTACTTC.

This clonotype has just a few counts. In DNA, the CDR3 is TGCAGCGTTGCGGCCACAGATACGCAGTATTTT. Translation: CSVAATDTQYF. The V gene is TRBV29-1, the J gene TRBJ2-3, with no clear D. With 4 bases removed from V and 2 bases from J, the gap between germline ends came to 4 bases. Germline values: CDR1 SQVTM, CDR2 ANQGSEA. This CDR3 comprises 11 residues.

This clonotype was counted between two and nine times. The rearrangement uses TRBV7-9 and TRBJ1-4; 9 positions agree with TRBD1. The CDR3 has 15 amino acids. The germline CDR1 and CDR2 sequences are SEHNR and FQNEAQ (reference sequence). Unmatched junction bases numbered 9, after V lost 5 bases and J lost 8 bases. CDR3 nucleotide sequence: TGTGCCAGCAGCCGGGGACAGGGCGGGAAGGAAAAACTGTTTTTT. Its translation: CASSRGQGGKEKLFF.

CDR3 region: CASSSQGLNEKLFF. As DNA, the CDR3 is TGTGCCAGCAGCAGCCAGGGATTAAATGAAAAACTGTTTTTT. The chain couples TRBV5-5 to TRBJ1-4; D perhaps matches TRBD1 (5 bases). Germline V gene sequence: CDR1 SGHKS, CDR2 YYEKEE (reference sequence). The CDR3 sequence is 14 residues long. V was pared by 4 bases and J by 5 bases, with 12 bases between.

This chain uses TRBV7-8 with TRBJ1-5; D not resolved. The V end lost 3 bases, the J end lost 0 bases, and 9 bases lay between the germline ends. This CDR3 is 15 amino acids long. Germline CDR1 and CDR2: SGHVS and FQNEAQ. CDR3 loop: CASSFGATSNQPQHF. CDR3 bases: TGTGCCAGCAGCTTTGGCGCTACTAGCAATCAGCCCCAGCATTTT. Drawing the rest from reference TRBV7-8 and TRBJ1-5, the complete variable domain is GAGVSQSPRYKVAKRGQDVALRCDPISGHVSLFWYQQALGQGPEFLTYFQNEAQLDKSGLPSDRFFAERPEGSVSTLKIQRTQQEDSAVYLCASSFGATSNQPQHFGDGTRLSIL.

This clonotype appeared many times. The CDR3 protein is CATSRVRDPQFF. The CDR3 coding sequence is TGTGCCACCAGCAGAGTACGTGACCCTCAGTTCTTC. V gene TRBV15 combines with J gene TRBJ2-1; D is unresolved. The germline V gene encodes CDR1 LNHNV and CDR2 YYDKDF (reference sequence). The V and J ends lost 1 base and 13 bases respectively, with 11 bases between them. The CDR3 sequence is 12 residues long. Variable domain in full (rest from reference TRBV15 and TRBJ2-1): DAMVIQNPRYQVTQFGKPVTLSCSQTLNHNVMYWYQQKSSQAPKLLFHYYDKDFNNEADTPDNFQSRRPNTSFCFLDIRSPGLGDTAMYLCATSRVRDPQFFGPGTRLTVL.

This clonotype showed up many times. The chain has TRBV28 and TRBJ1-2; D unresolved. The germline V gene encodes CDR1 MDHEN and CDR2 SYDVKM. The CDR3 is 10 amino acids. V lost 6 bases and J lost 3, with 2 bases in between. The CDR3 region is CASSHYGYTF. In nucleotides, the CDR3 is TGTGCCAGCAGCCACTATGGCTACACCTTC.

This clonotype came up many times. The rearrangement links TRBV5-5 to TRBJ2-5, with no clear D. The CDR3 loop spans 13 amino acids. In germline, CDR1 is SGHKS, CDR2 YYEKEE (reference sequence). V gave up 0 bases and J gave up 7 bases, with 10 bases separating them. The CDR3: CASSLEPAGTQYF. CDR3 bases: TGTGCCAGCAGCTTGGAGCCCGCCGGGACCCAGTACTTC. The full variable domain, its missing parts supplied by reference TRBV5-5 and TRBJ2-5, is DAGVTQSPTHLIKTRGQQVTLRCSPISGHKSVSWYQQVLGQGPQFIFQYYEKEERGRGNFPDRFSARQFPNYSSELNVNALLLGDSALYLCASSLEPAGTQYFGPGTRLLVL.